This TCR beta chain was sequenced in a study of cytomegalovirus exposure and HLA in healthy donors. Study-level results: A later analysis revealed that TCR association rates differed between HLA loci, peaking at DRB1 and bottoming out at HLA-C. In a later analysis, productive TCRs from donors in an Asian-associated ancestry cluster reportedly carried fewer N-insertions than the cohort mean.

Germline CDR1 is LNHDA and CDR2 is SQIVND (reference sequence). This CDR3 is 16 amino acids long. The V segment lost 3 bases and the J segment 5 bases; nucleotides outside the gene matches: 7. On this clone: Antigen unknown.

The study ran its PCR with 60 Vbeta and 13 Jbeta primers. Generated by immunoSEQ multiplex PCR, the TCRdb table keeps only in-frame clones and is missing some. The profile shows under 110,000 clones, roughly 76% of them singletons. The receptor comes from a man aged 40-55 years in good health and CMV-seronegative. The sample comprised PBMCs. The V and J genes are TRBV19 and TRBJ1-5; TRBD1 aligns across 10 bases. The CDR3 DNA reads as TGTGCCAGTAGTATGGGGAGACAGGGGGCGTATCAGCCCCAGCATTTT. It translates to CASSMGRQGAYQPQHF.